Listed here is a single T cell receptor beta chain. The antigen is unknown. Germline values: CDR1 SNHLY, CDR2 FYNNEI. CDR3 length: 14 residues. Trimming took off 10 bases at V and 2 bases at J, with 17 bases between the two ends. This record comes from a study of cytomegalovirus exposure and HLA in healthy donors. Study results and limitations: Later analysis identified a missense DCLRE1C variant that was linked to TCR beta V- and J-gene trimming. It was taken for granted in presence/absence analyses that sequencing depth across donors was roughly uniform. An ancestry cluster, one associated with Asian ancestry, reportedly showed fewer N-insertions than the approximately 670-donor mean in a later analysis.

13 Jbeta primers and 60 Vbeta primers were used for the PCR. Produced via immunoSEQ multiplex PCR; TCRdb's table is partial and in-frame only. The data hold approximately 110,000 clones, with 73% observed a single time. Material for sequencing was PBMCs. J is TRBJ1-1 and V is TRBV2, with D unclear. This sequence originates from a man aged 55 to 70 in good health and CMV-seropositive. CDR3 residues: CAISHYGPNTEAFF. CDR3 bases: TGTGCCATATCTCACTACGGCCCTAACACTGAAGCTTTCTTT.